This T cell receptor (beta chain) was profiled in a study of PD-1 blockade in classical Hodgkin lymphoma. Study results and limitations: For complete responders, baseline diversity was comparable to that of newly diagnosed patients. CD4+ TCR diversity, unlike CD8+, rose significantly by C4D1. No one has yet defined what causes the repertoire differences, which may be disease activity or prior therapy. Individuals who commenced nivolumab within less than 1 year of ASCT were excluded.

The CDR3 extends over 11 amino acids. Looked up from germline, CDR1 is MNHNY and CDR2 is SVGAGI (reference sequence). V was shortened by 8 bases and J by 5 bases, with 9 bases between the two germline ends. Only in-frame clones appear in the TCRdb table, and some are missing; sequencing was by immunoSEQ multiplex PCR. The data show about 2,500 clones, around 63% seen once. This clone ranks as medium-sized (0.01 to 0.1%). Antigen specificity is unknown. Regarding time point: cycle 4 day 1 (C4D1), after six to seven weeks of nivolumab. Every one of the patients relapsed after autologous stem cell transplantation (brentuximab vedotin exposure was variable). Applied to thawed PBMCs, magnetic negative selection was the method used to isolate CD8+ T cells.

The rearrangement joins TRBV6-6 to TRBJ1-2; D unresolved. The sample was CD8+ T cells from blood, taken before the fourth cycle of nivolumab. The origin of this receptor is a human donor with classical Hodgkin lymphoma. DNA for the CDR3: TGTGCCAGCGGAACCATATATGGCTACACCTTC. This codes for CASGTIYGYTF.